This is a list of T cell receptor beta chains from one sample in a study of blood T cell repertoires in COVID-19. The data were produced by immunoSEQ multiplex PCR, yet TCRdb's version contains in-frame clones alone and is incomplete. The table has approximately 210,000 clones, more than 75% seen once. Sequencing was done on a sample of PBMCs or T cells enriched from blood (not recorded which). These receptors were taken from a man aged 25 to 40 with acute COVID-19. Both conserved end residues are trimmed from each CDR3. Expanded clones get a size class; other rows say once, few or many, or leave the size out.

v_gene	abundance	j_gene	CDR3aa
TRBV6-5	-	TRBJ1-1	ASSYNHRAEAF
TRBV5-6	few	TRBJ1-6	ASSLRPLH
TRBV28	-	TRBJ2-7	ASSLRAIGVLPGYEQY
TRBV27	-	TRBJ2-3	ASSLRSGGADTQY
TRBV2	-	TRBJ2-2	ASSPTGHLNTGELF
TRBV7-9	once	TRBJ2-1	ASSLDIAGGQF
TRBV5-6	-	TRBJ2-7	ASSSNWARQGFDEQY
TRBV19	-	TRBJ1-6	ASSITGVPNSPLH
TRBV4-1	-	TRBJ1-4	ASSKLQGAGEKLF
TRBV28	-	TRBJ2-7	ASRRQASYEQY
TRBV5-5	-	TRBJ1-5	ASSPFGEGQPQH
TRBV28	-	TRBJ1-5	ASRWGGGGQPQH
TRBV7-9	-	TRBJ2-5	ASSLDSKETQY
TRBV2	-	TRBJ1-2	ASSDLDRALGYGYT
TRBV7-9	-	TRBJ2-3	ASSSGYTDTQY
TRBV12-3/TRBV12-4	-	TRBJ1-6	ASSPGGDSPLH
TRBV4-2	-	TRBJ1-2	ASSQDHLGGNGYT
TRBV2	-	TRBJ1-5	ASSVREGTQPQH
TRBV28	-	TRBJ1-2	ASGTAANYGYT
TRBV7-9	-	TRBJ2-7	ASSLFRTGPYEQY
TRBV5-6	-	TRBJ2-1	ASSRAGTDYNEQF
TRBV9	-	TRBJ1-1	ASSVIGGPNYTEAF
TRBV19	few	TRBJ1-6	ASSMEGGNSPLH
TRBV18	-	TRBJ2-1	ASSPAQQNYNEQF
TRBV5-5	-	TRBJ1-1	ASSPNTFTENTEAF
TRBV6-5	-	TRBJ1-6	ASSYSRRGVSPLH
TRBV29-1	-	TRBJ2-7	SVGPGGGEQY
TRBV2	-	TRBJ2-5	ASGQIQETQY
TRBV6-5	-	TRBJ1-5	ASSLQGSQPQH
TRBV7-2	-	TRBJ1-4	ASSFGPQKKLF
TRBV5-1	-	TRBJ2-3	ASSFGQGRTDTQY
TRBV24-1	few	TRBJ2-5	ATSDRETQY
TRBV24-1	-	TRBJ2-3	ATSDYSGAVVVGDTQY
TRBV6-2/TRBV6-3	-	TRBJ1-1	ASSYAGAGSEAF
TRBV3-1/TRBV3-2	once	TRBJ2-7	ASSQRGWGGLSGEQY
TRBV2	once	TRBJ1-1	ANSTGVNTEAF
TRBV24-1	-	TRBJ2-2	ATSESGAPGELF